Listed below are T cell receptor beta chains from one sample, sequenced in a study of human T cells and chemical hapten exposure. TCRdb re-called the RACE reads with MiXCR, one entry per CDR3 protein. The table records approximately 400,000 distinct CDR3 sequences, approximately 5.1% of them present only once. This specimen was whole blood, taken in connection with sensitization to the hapten diphenylcyclopropenone (DPC). All receptors derive from a woman aged 45-65 years with alopecia areata. Some clones in this sample may be carry-over from other donors' samples. CDR3s include the opening cysteine and the closing phenylalanine or tryptophan. D genes are given only for firm matches. Expanded clones are given a class, and other clones once, few, many or no size at all.

>TRBV5-1|.|TRBJ1-1|.
TGCGCCAGCAGCCTCCAACAGGGAAGGGCTTTCTTT
CASSLQQGRAFF
>TRBV30|TRBD1|TRBJ1-2|few
TGTGCCTGGAGAGGGCAGGGGGATAACTATGGCTACACCTTC
CAWRGQGDNYGYTF
>TRBV2|.|TRBJ2-5|few
TGTGCCAGCAGTGCTGGGGGTCTAGCAGGAGAGACCCAGTACTTC
CASSAGGLAGETQYF
>TRBV4-3|TRBD1|TRBJ1-6|.
TGCGCCAGCAGCCAAGAGGGAGGGGGCAACTCACCCCTCCACTTT
CASSQEGGGNSPLHF
>TRBV25-1|TRBD1|TRBJ1-2|.
TGTGCCAGCAGTTCTCCGGGACAGGGAGGCTATGGCTACACCTTC
CASSSPGQGGYGYTF
>TRBV6-2/TRBV6-3|TRBD2|TRBJ2-1|few
TGTGCCAGCAGTACCCGAACTAGCGGGAAACCCCTGGGGCAGTTCTTC
CASSTRTSGKPLGQFF
>TRBV20-1|.|TRBJ2-7|many
TGCAGTGCTCGGTCCGAGCGCTCCTACGAGCAGTACTTC
CSARSERSYEQYF
>TRBV7-2|TRBD1|TRBJ2-3|.
TGTGCCAGCAGGTCGGGACAGGGCACAGATACGCAGTATTTT
CASRSGQGTDTQYF
>TRBV6-1|.|TRBJ2-7|few
TGTGCCAGCAGTGACGGCGTGTCCCACGAGCAGTACTTC
CASSDGVSHEQYF
>TRBV20-1|TRBD2|TRBJ2-1|many
TGCAGTGCTAGAATGGCCCGACTAGCGGGACCCTACAATGAGCAGTTCTTC
CSARMARLAGPYNEQFF
>TRBV27|TRBD1|TRBJ1-6|many
TGTGCCAGCAGGAAGGGACAGGGCAATAATTCACCCCTCCACTTT
CASRKGQGNNSPLHF
>TRBV5-1|.|TRBJ2-7|.
TGCGCCAGCAGCTACTCAGGGTCCCCTTACGAGCAGTACTTC
CASSYSGSPYEQYF
>TRBV5-1|TRBD2|TRBJ2-3|many
TGCGCCAGCAAGTTGGCGGGGGGGCCAGATACGCAGTATTTT
CASKLAGGPDTQYF
>TRBV11-3|TRBD2|TRBJ2-1|many
TGTGCCAGCAGCCCCCCGCTAGCGGGGACGAATGAGCAGTTCTTC
CASSPPLAGTNEQFF
>TRBV20-1|.|TRBJ1-1|many
TGCAGTGCTAGCCGACAGGCCAGCTTGAACACTGAAGCTTTCTTT
CSASRQASLNTEAFF
>TRBV6-1|.|TRBJ1-3|few
TGCGGTACAGAGGGTATCTCTGGAAACACCATATATTTT
CGTEGISGNTIYF